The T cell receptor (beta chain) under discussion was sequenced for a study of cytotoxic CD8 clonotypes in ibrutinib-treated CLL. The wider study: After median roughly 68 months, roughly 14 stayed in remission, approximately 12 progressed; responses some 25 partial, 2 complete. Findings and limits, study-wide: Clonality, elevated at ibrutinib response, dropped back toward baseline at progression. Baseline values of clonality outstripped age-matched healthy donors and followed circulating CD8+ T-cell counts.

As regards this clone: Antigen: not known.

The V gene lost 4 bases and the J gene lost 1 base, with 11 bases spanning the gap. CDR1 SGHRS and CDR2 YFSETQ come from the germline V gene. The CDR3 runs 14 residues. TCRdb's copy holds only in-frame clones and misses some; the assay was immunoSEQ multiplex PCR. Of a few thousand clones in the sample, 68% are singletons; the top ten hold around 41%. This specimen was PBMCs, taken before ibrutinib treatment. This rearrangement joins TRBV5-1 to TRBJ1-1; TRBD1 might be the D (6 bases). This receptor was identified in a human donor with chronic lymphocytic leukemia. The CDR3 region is CASSQEGQNTEAFF. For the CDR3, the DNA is TGCGCCAGCAGCCAGGAGGGACAGAACACTGAAGCTTTCTTT.